This TCR beta chain was retrieved from a study of Tregs in tolerant kidney transplant recipients. The germline V and J ends were trimmed by 2 bases and 2 bases, with 16 bases remaining between them. The CDR3 is 16 amino acids. From germline, CDR1 is SGHTA and CDR2 FQGNSA. Mixed chimerism was transient after nonmyeloablative marrow transplants from related graft donors. Measured with immunoSEQ multiplex PCR; TCRdb has only the in-frame clones, and not every one. The sample lists fewer than 95,000 clones; 93% were seen once. Sample: CD4+ T cells from blood (PBMCs), taken 12 months after the transplant. The chain carries TRBV7-2 and TRBJ2-7; possibly TRBD2 for D (6 bases). The clonotype was recovered from a human patient who received a combined kidney and bone marrow transplant. The T cells may partly be graft donor cells. The CDR3 reads CASSLLGGLDTYEQYF. In DNA form, the CDR3 reads TGTGCCAGCAGCTTACTTGGGGGACTGGATACCTACGAGCAGTACTTC.